Listed here are 10 T cell receptor beta chains from one sample, sequenced in a study of cytomegalovirus exposure and HLA in healthy donors (dated by TCRdb to the late 2010s). Library method: the immunoSEQ multiplex PCR assay. TCRdb's version of the immuneACCESS table is confined to in-frame rearrangements and falls short of the full clone set. An unresolved V gene accounts for under half of the shortfall where checked; the remainder is of unknown origin. The table for this sample lists fewer than 150,000 clones; approximately 88% of them were counted only once. The ten largest clones add up to around 1.9% of the sample. Sequencing used PBMCs. Source of these receptors: a man aged 18-30 years in good health and CMV-seronegative.

The gene calls are TRBV5-1 and TRBJ2-2; the match to TRBD1 covers 9 bases. This CDR3 region has 18 residues. Per the germline V gene, CDR1 is SGHRS and CDR2 is YFSETQ. Trimming took 4 bases from V and 4 from J; bases not matched to a gene: 14. CDR3 protein: CASSPGDRAKVRTGELFF. CDR3 DNA: TGCGCCAGCAGCCCCGGGGACAGGGCAAAGGTTCGCACCGGGGAGCTGTTTTTT.

V gene TRBV6-8 combines with J gene TRBJ2-7; 9 bases agree with TRBD2. CDR1 and CDR2 (germline): MNHGY, SAAAGT. The CDR3 has 17 residues. J was trimmed by 6 bases and V by 2 bases; bases with no gene match: 14. CDR3 nucleotide sequence: TGTGCCAGCAGTTACAATCCTAGCGGGAACCGATCGTGCGAGCAGTACTTC. Residues: CASSYNPSGNRSCEQYF.

This clone was counted a single time. The CDR3: CASSIDLGSKTQYF. In nucleotides, the CDR3 is TGTGCCAGCAGCATAGATCTGGGTAGCAAGACCCAGTACTTC. V and J are TRBV7-9 and TRBJ2-5; D unclear. Germline CDR1 reads SEHNR; CDR2 reads FQNEAQ (reference sequence). Deletions cut 5 bases from V and 6 bases from J, with 16 bases between. The CDR3 is made up of 14 amino acids.

This CDR3 reads CASSLPLAGGPTDTQYF. The CDR3 DNA is TGTGCCAGCAGCTTGCCGCTTGCGGGAGGGCCCACAGATACGCAGTATTTT. The rearrangement links TRBV5-6 to TRBJ2-3, with 9 bases aligning to TRBD2. J lost 2 bases, V lost 1 base, and 8 bases had no gene match. Germline V gene data show CDR1 as SGHDT and CDR2 as YYEEEE. The CDR3 has 17 amino acids.

The gene calls are TRBV5-6 and TRBJ1-1, with a weak D call TRBD1 (6 bases). The CDR3 spans 14 residues. V dropped 5 bases and J dropped 4 bases, with 15 bases sitting between them. Germline V gives CDR1 SGHDT, CDR2 YYEEEE. CDR3 amino acids: CASRETWGPTEAFF. In DNA, the CDR3 is TGTGCCAGCAGAGAAACGTGGGGGCCCACTGAAGCTTTCTTT.

V gene TRBV27 combines with J gene TRBJ1-6; 7 bases match TRBD1. The ends lost 6 bases at V and 10 bases at J; junction bases unmatched: 18. Germline V gene sequence: CDR1 MNHEY, CDR2 SMNVEV (reference sequence). This CDR3 comprises 17 residues. CDR3: CASSFLPLQGLESPLHF. The CDR3 DNA is TGTGCCAGCAGCTTCCTCCCGTTACAGGGGTTGGAGTCACCCCTCCACTTT.

This clone has only a few counts. The chain couples TRBV30 to TRBJ1-1, with D possibly matching TRBD1 (6 bases). The ends were cut back, 3 bases at V and 5 bases at J, with 13 bases in the middle. Looked up from germline, CDR1 is GTSNPN and CDR2 is SVGIG (reference sequence). CDR3 size: 13 residues. CDR3 region: CAWSGSRGTEAFF. CDR3 sequence (DNA): TGTGCCTGGAGCGGATCCAGGGGAACTGAAGCTTTCTTT.

The rearrangement uses TRBV5-1 and TRBJ1-2; D remains unclear. Trimming left V 0 bases short and J 6 bases short, with 9 bases between. The CDR3 extends over 13 amino acids. The germline V gene encodes CDR1 SGHRS and CDR2 YFSETQ. CDR3: CASSLVSHNGYTF. In DNA form, the CDR3 reads TGCGCCAGCAGCTTGGTATCACATAATGGCTACACCTTC.

The chain is built from TRBV5-6 and TRBJ2-2, with D perhaps TRBD1 (5 bases). Trimming took 3 bases from V and 0 from J, leaving 9 bases between them. The CDR3 is 15 residues long. Germline CDR1 and CDR2: SGHDT and YYEEEE. The CDR3: CASSSRTPNTGELFF. The CDR3 nucleotides are TGTGCCAGCAGCTCGAGGACACCGAACACCGGGGAGCTGTTTTTT.

The rearrangement links TRBV27 to TRBJ2-7, with D possibly matching TRBD2 (6 bases). The CDR3 covers 13 residues. V dropped 3 bases and J dropped 4 bases, with 10 bases sitting between them. Germline CDR1 is MNHEY and CDR2 is SMNVEV (reference sequence). The CDR3: CASSLGRGYEQYF. Written as DNA, the CDR3 is TGTGCCAGCAGTTTGGGGCGGGGTTACGAGCAGTACTTC.